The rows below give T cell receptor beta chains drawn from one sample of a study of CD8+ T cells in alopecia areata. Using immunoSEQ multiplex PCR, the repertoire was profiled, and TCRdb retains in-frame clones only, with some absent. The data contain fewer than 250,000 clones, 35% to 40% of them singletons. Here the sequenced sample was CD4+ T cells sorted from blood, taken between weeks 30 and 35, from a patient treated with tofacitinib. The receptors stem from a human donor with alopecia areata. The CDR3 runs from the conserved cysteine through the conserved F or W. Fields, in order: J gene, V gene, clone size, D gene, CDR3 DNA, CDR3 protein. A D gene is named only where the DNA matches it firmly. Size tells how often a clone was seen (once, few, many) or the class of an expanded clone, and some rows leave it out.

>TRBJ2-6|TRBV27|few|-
TGTGCCAGCAGTTCGCCCCTCTCTGGGGCCAACGTCCTGACTTTC
CASSSPLSGANVLTF
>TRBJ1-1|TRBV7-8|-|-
TGTGCGTCCCGAGAACAGGTTATGAACACTGAAGCTTTCTTT
CASREQVMNTEAFF
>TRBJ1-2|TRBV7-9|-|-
TGTGCCAGCAGTCAGGGGACGGCCTCAGGCTACACCTTC
CASSQGTASGYTF
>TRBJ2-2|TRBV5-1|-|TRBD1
TGCGCCAGCAGCGGACGACAGGGGCCCGGGGAGCTGTTTTTT
CASSGRQGPGELFF
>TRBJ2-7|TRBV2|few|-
TGTGCCAGCAGCCCAGGGTTCCACGAGCAGTACTTC
CASSPGFHEQYF
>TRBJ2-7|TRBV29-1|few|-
TGCAGCGTTGGGGTAGGAGAGCAGTACTTC
CSVGVGEQYF
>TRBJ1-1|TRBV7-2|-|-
TGTGCCAGCAGGGAAACCGTGGGGGACTTCCCTAAGGCTTTCTTT
CASRETVGDFPKAFF
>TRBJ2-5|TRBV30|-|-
TGTGCCTGGAGTGTTTTGGCCGGGACCCAGTACTTC
CAWSVLAGTQYF
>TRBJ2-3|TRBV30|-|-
TGTGCCTGGAGTGTGGGTACAATAGATACGCAGTATTTT
CAWSVGTIDTQYF
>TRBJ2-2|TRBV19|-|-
TGTGCCAGTAGTAAAGGTGGCGGGGAGCTGTTTTTT
CASSKGGGELFF
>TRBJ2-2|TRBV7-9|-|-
TGTGCCAGCAGCTCCCGTCCGAACACCGGGGAGCTGTTTTTT
CASSSRPNTGELFF
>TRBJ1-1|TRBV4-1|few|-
TGCGCCAGCAGCCAAAGAACGATCGAGGAAAACACTGAAGCTTTCTTT
CASSQRTIEENTEAFF
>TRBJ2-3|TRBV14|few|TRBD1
TGTGCCAGCAGCCAATTGACAGGGTGGGCAGATACGCAGTATTTT
CASSQLTGWADTQYF
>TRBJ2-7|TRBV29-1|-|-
TGCAGCGTTGCCAGGACAGTAAGGGGCGAGCAGTACTTC
CSVARTVRGEQYF
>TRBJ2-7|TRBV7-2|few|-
TGTGCCAGCAGCTTATACGAGGGCCGCGAGCAGTACTTC
CASSLYEGREQYF
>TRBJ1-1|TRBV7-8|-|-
TGTGCCAGCAGTCCCCCAGCCTTAGGGGCTTTCTTT
CASSPPALGAFF
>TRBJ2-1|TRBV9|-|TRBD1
TGTGCCAGCAGCTGGGGACAGGGTGAATACAATGAGCAGTTCTTC
CASSWGQGEYNEQFF
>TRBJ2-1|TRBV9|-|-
TGTGCCAGCAGCCCAGAGGGGTACGCGTACAATGAGCAGTTCTTC
CASSPEGYAYNEQFF
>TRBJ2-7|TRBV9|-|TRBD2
TGTGCCAGCAGCACTGGACTAGCGGGAGCCGAGCAGTACTTC
CASSTGLAGAEQYF
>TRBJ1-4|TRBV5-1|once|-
TGCGCCAGCAGCTACAATGTTCAGGGGTCGAATGAAAAACTGTTTTTT
CASSYNVQGSNEKLFF
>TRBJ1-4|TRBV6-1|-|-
TGTGCCAGCAGTGAAGGGCCCGGAAACAAACTGTTTTTT
CASSEGPGNKLFF
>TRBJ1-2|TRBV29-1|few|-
TGCAGCGTTGGCGGCTATGGCTACACCTTC
CSVGGYGYTF
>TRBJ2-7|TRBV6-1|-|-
TGTGCCAGCAAGGCTAGCGAGTTAGCCTACGAGCAGTACTTC
CASKASELAYEQYF
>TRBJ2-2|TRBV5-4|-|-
TGTGCCAGCAGCTTACCGTCGGGGCGAAACACCGGGGAGCTGTTTTTT
CASSLPSGRNTGELFF
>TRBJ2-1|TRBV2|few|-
TGTGCCAGCAGTGAAGCGCTGGACACAACCTACAATGAGCAGTTCTTC
CASSEALDTTYNEQFF
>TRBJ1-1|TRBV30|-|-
TGTGCCTTCTACTCGGGGGCTGGCACTGAAGCTTTCTTT
CAFYSGAGTEAFF
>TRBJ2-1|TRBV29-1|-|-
TGCAGCGTTCTTGTGGGTGAGCAGTTCTTC
CSVLVGEQFF
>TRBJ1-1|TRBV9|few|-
TGTGCCAGCAGCGGGCCGGGGGAGAGCGCTTTCTTT
CASSGPGESAFF
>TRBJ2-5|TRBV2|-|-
TGTGCCAGTAAAAAGGATGGAGAAGAGACCCAGTACTTC
CASKKDGEETQYF
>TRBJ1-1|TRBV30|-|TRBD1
TGTGCCTGGAGGATCGACAGGGCATACGAAGCTTTCTTT
CAWRIDRAYEAFF
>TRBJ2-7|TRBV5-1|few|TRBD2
TGCGCCAGCAGCTTGACTAGCGCGTCCTACGAGCAGTACTTC
CASSLTSASYEQYF
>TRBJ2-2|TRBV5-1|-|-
TGCGCCAGCAGTCACACTTCCGGGACGAAAGTCGGGGAGCTGTTTTTT
CASSHTSGTKVGELFF
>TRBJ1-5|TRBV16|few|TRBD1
TGTGCCAGCAGCCAAACAGGGGGCAATCAGCCCCAGCATTTT
CASSQTGGNQPQHF
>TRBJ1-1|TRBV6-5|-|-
TGTGCCAGCAGTTACTCCGTGGGACGGAACACTGAAGCTTTCTTT
CASSYSVGRNTEAFF
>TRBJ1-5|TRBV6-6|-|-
TGTGCCAGCAGTGACCGATCCAGCAATCAGCCCCAGCATTTT
CASSDRSSNQPQHF
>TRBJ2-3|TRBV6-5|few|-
TGTGCCAGCAGTATAGGAAATACGCAGTATTTT
CASSIGNTQYF
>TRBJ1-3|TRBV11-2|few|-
TGTGCCAGCAGCTCCGATCCCGCCAGCTCTGGAAACACCATATATTTT
CASSSDPASSGNTIYF
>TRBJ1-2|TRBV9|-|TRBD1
TGTGCCAGCAGTCGACAGGGATATGGCTACACCTTC
CASSRQGYGYTF
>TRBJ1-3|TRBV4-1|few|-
TGCGCCAGCAGTCAACTACCGGGATCTGGAAACACCATATATTTT
CASSQLPGSGNTIYF
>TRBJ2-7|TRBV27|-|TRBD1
TGTGCCAGCAGCCTAGGGACAGTCCCCCACGAGCAGTACTTC
CASSLGTVPHEQYF
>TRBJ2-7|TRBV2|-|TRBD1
TGTGCCAGCAGAGCGGGACAGGGGGCTTACGAGCAGTACTTC
CASRAGQGAYEQYF
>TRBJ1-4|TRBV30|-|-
TGTGCCTGGACTTACTCACAGGCGAGAAAACTGTTTTTT
CAWTYSQARKLFF
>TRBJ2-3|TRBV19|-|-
TGTGCCAGTAGTATTACGGGAACCCGGACAGATACGCAGTATTTT
CASSITGTRTDTQYF
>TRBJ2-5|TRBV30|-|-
TGTGCCTGGAGACAGTTCCAAGAGACCCAGTACTTC
CAWRQFQETQYF
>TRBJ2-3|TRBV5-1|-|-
TGCGCCAGCAGCTTGGAACCAGATACGCAGTATTTT
CASSLEPDTQYF
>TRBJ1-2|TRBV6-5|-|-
TGTGCCAGCAGCCCATACCGAACAAACTATGGCTACACCTTC
CASSPYRTNYGYTF
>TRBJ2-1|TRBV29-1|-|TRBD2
TGCAGCGTTGGGAGACTAGCGGGGCCCTACAATGAGCAGTTCTTC
CSVGRLAGPYNEQFF
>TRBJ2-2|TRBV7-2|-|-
TGTGCCAGCAGCTACTCTTCCACCGGGGAGCTGTTTTTT
CASSYSSTGELFF
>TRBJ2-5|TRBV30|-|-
TGTGCCCGGCTTAGGAGGGTATATTTGGAGACCCAGTACTTC
CARLRRVYLETQYF
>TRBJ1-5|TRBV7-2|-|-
TGTGCCAGCAGCACTCGAAGCAATCAGCCCCAGCATTTT
CASSTRSNQPQHF
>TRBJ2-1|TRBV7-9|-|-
TGTGCCAGCAGCTTAGACATTGGCAGGGCGTTCTTC
CASSLDIGRAFF
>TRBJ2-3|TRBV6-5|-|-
TGTGCCAGCAGTTATGACCCACCTAGCACAGATACGCAGTATTTT
CASSYDPPSTDTQYF
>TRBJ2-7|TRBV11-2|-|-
TGTGCCAGCAGCTTAGAGGCCCGGGCTGGCGAGCAGTACTTC
CASSLEARAGEQYF
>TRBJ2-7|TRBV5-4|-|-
TGTGCCAGCAGCGCCTCGGGAGCAGCCTACGAGCAGTACTTC
CASSASGAAYEQYF
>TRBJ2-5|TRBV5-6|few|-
TGTGCCAGCAGGTATAACAGGCGAGAGACCCAGTACTTC
CASRYNRRETQYF